This TCR beta chain came from a study of blood T cell repertoires in COVID-19. Study overall: There were acute and convalescent COVID-19 samples, and they came from the United States, Italy and Spain.

In the authors' workflow: Quantification of nucleated cells was approximated via reference gene primer amplification. Clones were read by immunoSEQ multiplex PCR, and TCRdb kept only the in-frame ones, dropping some. That table furnishes V, J and clone size, whereas the DNA furnished D and trimming. The sample consists of about 68,000 clones, roughly 90% of them appearing once. Germline values: CDR1 MDHEN, CDR2 SYDVKM. V lost 3 bases to trimming and J lost 1 base; unmatched junction nucleotides: 4. The CDR3 spans 15 residues. The Seattle patients joined while their infection was active and were tracked longitudinally afterward.

The chain has TRBV28 and TRBJ1-2; 8 bases agree with TRBD1. The clonotype originates from a man aged 40-49 years with COVID-19, enrolled during active disease. The sequenced sample was peripheral blood. This chain's CDR3 is CASSFGDRGNYGYTF. For the CDR3, the DNA is TGTGCCAGCAGTTTCGGTGACAGGGGTAACTATGGCTACACCTTC.